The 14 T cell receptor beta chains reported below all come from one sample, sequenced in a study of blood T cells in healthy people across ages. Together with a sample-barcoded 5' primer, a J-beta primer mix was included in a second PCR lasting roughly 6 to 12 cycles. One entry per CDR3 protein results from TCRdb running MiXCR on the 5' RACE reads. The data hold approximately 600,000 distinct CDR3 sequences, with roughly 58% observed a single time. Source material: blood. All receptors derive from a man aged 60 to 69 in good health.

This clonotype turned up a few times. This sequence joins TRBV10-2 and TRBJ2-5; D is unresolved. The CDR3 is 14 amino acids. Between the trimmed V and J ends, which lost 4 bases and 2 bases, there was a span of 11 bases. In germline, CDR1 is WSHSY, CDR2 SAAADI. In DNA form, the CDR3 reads TGCGCCAGCAGTGGTACGGTGGGGCAAGAGACCCAGTACTTC. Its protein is CASSGTVGQETQYF.

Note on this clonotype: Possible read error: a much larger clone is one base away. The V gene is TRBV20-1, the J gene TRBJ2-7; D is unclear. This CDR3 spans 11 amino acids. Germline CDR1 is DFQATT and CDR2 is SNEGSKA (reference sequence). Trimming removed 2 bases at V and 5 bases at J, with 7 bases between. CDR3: CSARSPDEQYF. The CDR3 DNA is TGCAGTGCTAGAAGTCCCGACGAGCAGTACTTC.

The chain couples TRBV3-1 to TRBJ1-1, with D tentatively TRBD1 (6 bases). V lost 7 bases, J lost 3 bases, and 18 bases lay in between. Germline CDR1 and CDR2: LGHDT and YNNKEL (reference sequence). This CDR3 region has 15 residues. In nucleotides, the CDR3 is TGTGCCAGCAAAATCGGGGTGGAGGGGGACACTGAAGCTTTCTTT. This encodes CASKIGVEGDTEAFF.

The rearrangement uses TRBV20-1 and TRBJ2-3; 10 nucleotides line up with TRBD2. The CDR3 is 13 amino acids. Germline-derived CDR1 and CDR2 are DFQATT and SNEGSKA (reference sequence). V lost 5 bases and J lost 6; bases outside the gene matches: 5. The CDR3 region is CSAETTSGDTQYF. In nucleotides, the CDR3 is TGCAGTGCTGAAACGACTAGCGGGGATACGCAGTATTTT.

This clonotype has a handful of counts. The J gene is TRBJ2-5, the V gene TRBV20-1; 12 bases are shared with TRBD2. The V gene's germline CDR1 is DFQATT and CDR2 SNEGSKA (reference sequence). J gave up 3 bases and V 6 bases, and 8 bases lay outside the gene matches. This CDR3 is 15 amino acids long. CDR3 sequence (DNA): TGCAGTGCAAGACCTCTAGCGGGGGGGGAAGAGACCCAGTACTTC. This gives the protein CSARPLAGGEETQYF.

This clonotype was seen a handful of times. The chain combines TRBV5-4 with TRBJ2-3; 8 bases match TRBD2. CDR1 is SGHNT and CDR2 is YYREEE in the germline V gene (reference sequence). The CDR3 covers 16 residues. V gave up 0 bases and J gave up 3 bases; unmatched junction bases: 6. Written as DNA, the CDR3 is TGTGCCAGCAGCTTGGCCGCGGGGGGAATGACAGATACGCAGTATTTT. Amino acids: CASSLAAGGMTDTQYF.

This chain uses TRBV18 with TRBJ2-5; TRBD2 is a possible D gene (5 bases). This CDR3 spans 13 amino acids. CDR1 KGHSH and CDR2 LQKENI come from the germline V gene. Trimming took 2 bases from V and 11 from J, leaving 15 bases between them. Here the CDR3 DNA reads TGTGCCAGCTCACCAGGCACAGCGAGGGAGCAGTACTTC. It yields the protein CASSPGTAREQYF. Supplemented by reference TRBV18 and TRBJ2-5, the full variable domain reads NAGVMQNPRHLVRRRGQEARLRCSPMKGHSHVYWYRQLPEEGLKFMVYLQKENIIDESGMPKERFSAEFPKEGPSILRIQQVVRGDSAAYFCASSPGTAREQYFGPGTRLLVL.

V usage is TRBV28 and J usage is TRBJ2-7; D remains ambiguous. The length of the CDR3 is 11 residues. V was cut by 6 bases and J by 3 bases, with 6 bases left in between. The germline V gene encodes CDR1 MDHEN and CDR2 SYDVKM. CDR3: CASRSLYEQYF. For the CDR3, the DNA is TGTGCCAGCAGGTCTCTCTACGAGCAGTACTTC.

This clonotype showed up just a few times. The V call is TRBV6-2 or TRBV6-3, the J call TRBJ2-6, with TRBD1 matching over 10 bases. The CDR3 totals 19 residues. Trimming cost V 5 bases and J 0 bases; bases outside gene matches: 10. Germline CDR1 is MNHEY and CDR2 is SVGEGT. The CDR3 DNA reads TGTGCCAGCAGTGCGGGACAGGGGCTCGATTTCTCTGGGGCCAACGTCCTGACTTTC. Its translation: CASSAGQGLDFSGANVLTF.

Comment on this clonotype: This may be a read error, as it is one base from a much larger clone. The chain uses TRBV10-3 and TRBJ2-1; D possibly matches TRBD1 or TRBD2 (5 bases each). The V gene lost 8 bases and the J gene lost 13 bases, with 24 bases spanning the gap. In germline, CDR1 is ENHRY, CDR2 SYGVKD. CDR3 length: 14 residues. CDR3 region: CAIGRAGRGETQFF. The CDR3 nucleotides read TGTGCCATCGGAAGGGCAGGCAGAGGGGAGACCCAGTTCTTC.

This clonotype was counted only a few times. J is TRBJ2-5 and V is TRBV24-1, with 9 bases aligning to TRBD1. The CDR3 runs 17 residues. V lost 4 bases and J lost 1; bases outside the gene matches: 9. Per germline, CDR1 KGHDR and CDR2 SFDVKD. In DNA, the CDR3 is TGTGCCACCAGTGAGTCCCCGGGACAGGGCGGCCAAGAGACCCAGTACTTC. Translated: CATSESPGQGGQETQYF.

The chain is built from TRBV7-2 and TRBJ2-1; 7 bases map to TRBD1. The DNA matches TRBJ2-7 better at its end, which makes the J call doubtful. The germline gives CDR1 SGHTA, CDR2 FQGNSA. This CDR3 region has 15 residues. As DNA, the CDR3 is TGTGCCAGCAGCTTAGTTGGACAGGTCCCCTACGAGCAGTACTTC. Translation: CASSLVGQVPYEQYF.

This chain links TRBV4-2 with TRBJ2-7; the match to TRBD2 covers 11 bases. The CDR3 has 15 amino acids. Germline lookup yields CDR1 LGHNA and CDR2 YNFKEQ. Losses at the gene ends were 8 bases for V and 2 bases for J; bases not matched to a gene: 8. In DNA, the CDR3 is TGTGCCAGCTCGCCGACTAGCGGGGCTACCTACGAGCAGTACTTC. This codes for CASSPTSGATYEQYF.

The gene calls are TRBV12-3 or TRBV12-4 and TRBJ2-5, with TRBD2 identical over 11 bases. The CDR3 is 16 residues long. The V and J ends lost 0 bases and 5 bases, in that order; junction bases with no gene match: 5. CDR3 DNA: TGTGCCAGCAGTTTAGCGGTAGCGGGGGGGCTGGAGACCCAGTACTTC. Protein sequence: CASSLAVAGGLETQYF.